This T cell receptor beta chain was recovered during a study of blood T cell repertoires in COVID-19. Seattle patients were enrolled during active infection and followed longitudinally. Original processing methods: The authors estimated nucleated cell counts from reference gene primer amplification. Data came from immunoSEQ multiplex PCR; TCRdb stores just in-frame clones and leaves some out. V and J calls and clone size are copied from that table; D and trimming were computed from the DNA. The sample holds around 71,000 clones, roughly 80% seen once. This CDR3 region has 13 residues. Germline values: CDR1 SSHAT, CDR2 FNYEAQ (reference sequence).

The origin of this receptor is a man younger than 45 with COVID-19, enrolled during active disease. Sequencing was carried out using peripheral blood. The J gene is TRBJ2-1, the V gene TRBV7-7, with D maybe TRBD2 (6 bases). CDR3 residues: CASGADYYNEQFF. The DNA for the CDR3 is TGTGCTAGCGGCGCGGATTACTACAATGAGCAGTTCTTC.